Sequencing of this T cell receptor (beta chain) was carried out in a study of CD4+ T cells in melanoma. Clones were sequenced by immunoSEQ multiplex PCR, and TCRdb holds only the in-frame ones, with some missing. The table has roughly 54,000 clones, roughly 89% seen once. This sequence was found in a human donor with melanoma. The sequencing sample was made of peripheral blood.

The DNA for the CDR3 is TGCGCCAGCAGCCAAGAAGGCATGGGATTAACAGATACGCAGTATTTT. Translated: CASSQEGMGLTDTQYF. This chain joins TRBV4-1 and TRBJ2-3; D remains ambiguous. V was pared by 0 bases and J by 3 bases, with 13 bases between. This CDR3 has 16 residues. Germline-derived CDR1 and CDR2 are MGHRA and YSYEKL.